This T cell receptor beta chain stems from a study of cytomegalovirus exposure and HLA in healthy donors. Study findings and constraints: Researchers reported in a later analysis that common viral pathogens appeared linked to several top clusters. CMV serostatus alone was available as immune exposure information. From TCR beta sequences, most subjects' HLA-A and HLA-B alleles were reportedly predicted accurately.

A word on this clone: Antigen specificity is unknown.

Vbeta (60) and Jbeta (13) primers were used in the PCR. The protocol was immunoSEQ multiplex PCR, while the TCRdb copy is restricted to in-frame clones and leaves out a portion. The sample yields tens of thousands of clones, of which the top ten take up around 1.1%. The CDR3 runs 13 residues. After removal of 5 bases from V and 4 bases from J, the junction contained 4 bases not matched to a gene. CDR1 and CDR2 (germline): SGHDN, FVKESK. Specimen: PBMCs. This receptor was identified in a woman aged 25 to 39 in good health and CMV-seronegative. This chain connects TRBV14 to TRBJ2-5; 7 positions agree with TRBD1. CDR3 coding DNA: TGTGCCAGCAGCGCCTACAGGGGAGAGACCCAGTACTTC. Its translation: CASSAYRGETQYF.